This T cell receptor (beta chain) was found in a study of vaccination and CD4 T cells after COVID-19. Whole-study context: In culture, cells were exposed to overlapping spike peptides from SARS-CoV-2, HCoV-NL63, HCoV-OC43 and HCoV-229E.

From germline, CDR1 is LNHDA and CDR2 SQIVND (reference sequence). The V end was cut by 4 bases, the J end by 2 bases, with 12 bases between. This CDR3 contains 16 residues. A note on this clonotype: What it binds is unknown.

An Oncomine TCR Beta short-read assay was used to sequence the DNA from cultured CD4+ T cells. TCRdb reprocessed the PCR reads via MiXCR and lists one record per CDR3 protein. The sample lists approximately 18,000 distinct CDR3 sequences; 45% to 50% were seen once. Study-level points and caveats: Convalescent patients had a median approximately 86% of post-vaccine SARS-CoV-2-reactive clones that were detected only after vaccination, not before it. Spike mono-reactivity was found in 304 of the 307 vaccine-specific clones identified in convalescent patients. The cohort comprised relatively few convalescent patients, and no early post-infection timepoints were analyzed.

Treatment meaning: 10-day PBMC culture with coronavirus spike peptide pools or control peptides (ViraFEST assay). The sequencing input was CD4+ T cells from blood, cultured in vitro. The chain recombines TRBV19 with TRBJ1-6; tentatively, D is TRBD1 (6 bases). The sequence came from a human donor who had recovered from COVID-19. The CDR3 is CASSKDRSAYNSPLHF. As DNA, the CDR3 is TGTGCCAGTAGTAAGGACAGATCCGCCTATAATTCACCCCTCCACTTT.